This is a list of T cell receptor beta chains from one sample in a study of CD8+ T cells in alopecia areata. The method was immunoSEQ multiplex PCR; TCRdb's version includes in-frame clones alone and lacks a portion of them. The sample carries 100,000 to 120,000 clones, under 60% recorded once. Source material: NKG2D-low CD8+ T cells sorted from blood. All receptors come from a human donor with alopecia areata. Both conserved end residues are part of each CDR3. Fields, in order: D gene, V gene, J gene, clone size, CDR3 DNA, CDR3 protein. D genes are given only for firm matches. Rows give clone size only sometimes, using once, few, many, or a class for an expanded clone.

-	TRBV2	TRBJ1-2	-	TGTGCCAGCAGTGAAGCGCTTCCCGGCTACACCTTC	CASSEALPGYTF
TRBD2	TRBV11-1	TRBJ2-7	-	TGTGCCAGCGGCCTAGCGGGGTCAGAGACCTACGAGCAGTACTTC	CASGLAGSETYEQYF
TRBD2	TRBV7-3	TRBJ2-1	-	TGTGCCAGCAGCTTACTAGCGGGAGGGCGCCACAATGAGCAGTTCTTC	CASSLLAGGRHNEQFF
-	TRBV27	TRBJ2-7	-	TGTGCCAGCAGTTTGGTTCCTAGCCACTACGAGCAGTACTTC	CASSLVPSHYEQYF
TRBD1	TRBV27	TRBJ1-1	-	TGTGCCAGCAGTCCGGCAGGGACAGGGGGCTTAGTGGGGCGAGCTTTCTTT	CASSPAGTGGLVGRAFF
-	TRBV11-2	TRBJ1-2	once	TGTGCCAGCAGCCCGCCGATACAGACCCTCTATGGCTACACCTTC	CASSPPIQTLYGYTF
TRBD2	TRBV4-1	TRBJ2-3	few	TGCGCCAGCAGCACCCGACTAGCCGCTGGTACAGATACGCAGTATTTT	CASSTRLAAGTDTQYF
-	TRBV29-1	TRBJ2-2	-	TGCAGCGTTGAGACTCCGGGACCCACCGGGGAGCTGTTTTTT	CSVETPGPTGELFF
-	TRBV13	TRBJ2-7	-	TGTGCCAGCAGCAGCCCCAACTCCTACGAGCAGTACTTC	CASSSPNSYEQYF
-	TRBV28	TRBJ1-2	-	TGTGCCAGCAGTTTATTCTACCAGAAAGCTAACTATGGCTACACCTTC	CASSLFYQKANYGYTF
-	TRBV29-1	TRBJ2-4	-	TGCAGCGTCCCCCCTCGAGGGAACATTCAGTACTTC	CSVPPRGNIQYF
-	TRBV28	TRBJ2-1	-	TGTGCCAGCAGTTTCATATACAATGAGCAGTTCTTC	CASSFIYNEQFF
TRBD2	TRBV4-1	TRBJ2-1	few	TGCGCCAGCAGCCAAGATCAGCCTAGCGGGTACAATGAGCAGTTCTTC	CASSQDQPSGYNEQFF
TRBD2	TRBV7-2	TRBJ2-5	-	TGTGCCAGCAGCGGACTAGCGGGCTCGGTAGAGACCCAGTACTTC	CASSGLAGSVETQYF
TRBD2	TRBV7-3	TRBJ2-1	-	TGTGCCAGCAGCGTAGCGGGAGGGCCAGTAATCCCCTACAATGAGCAGTTCTTC	CASSVAGGPVIPYNEQFF